This section outlines one TCR beta chain sequence together with its context. Its target is not known. The source of the sample is a study of beta chain features in type 1 diabetes. The overall study: When patients were set against healthy donors, age, gender and cell yields were similar. Study-level points and caveats: Moderate yet significant TCRB CDR3 shortening was seen in Type 1 diabetes patients in all four CD4+ subsets.

Trimming took 5 bases from V and 6 from J; bases not matched to a gene: 11. CDR1 is SEHNR, CDR2 FQNEAQ, per germline (reference sequence). The CDR3 is 15 amino acids. Sequencing targeted expressed TCRB transcripts, as all isolated RNA had been reverse transcribed. Assay: immunoSEQ multiplex PCR; the TCRdb copy retains only in-frame clones and omits some. The table shows more than 300,000 clones, with around 13% occurring only once. The sequenced sample was naive CD4+ T cells from blood. V is TRBV7-9 and J is TRBJ2-5; 8 bases align to TRBD1. The TCR originated in a man younger than 35 in good health. CDR3 residues: CASSQGTGAVKTQYF. The DNA for the CDR3 is TGTGCCAGCAGCCAAGGGACAGGTGCAGTCAAGACCCAGTACTTC.